The rows below give T cell receptor beta chains drawn from one sample of a study of cytomegalovirus exposure and HLA in healthy donors. Clones were read by immunoSEQ multiplex PCR, and TCRdb kept only the in-frame ones, dropping some. The sample carries roughly 170,000 clones, roughly 80% recorded once. The sample taken for sequencing was PBMCs. All receptors derive from a young woman in good health and CMV-seropositive. CDR3s include the opening cysteine and the closing phenylalanine or tryptophan. A D gene is named only where the DNA matches it firmly. Clone size appears in some rows only: once, few, many, or a class for an expanded clone.

j_gene | abundance | len | v_gene | d_gene | CDR3nt | CDR3aa
TRBJ1-3 | - | 17 | TRBV9 | - | TGTGCCAGCAGCGCAAGAGATGACATCAACTCTGGAAACACCATATATTTT | CASSARDDINSGNTIYF
TRBJ2-7 | - | 13 | TRBV5-1 | - | TGCGCCAGCAGCCTGGCTTCAGCGGACGAGCAGTACTTC | CASSLASADEQYF
TRBJ2-1 | - | 19 | TRBV15 | - | TGTGCCACCAGCAGGGACCTTGTCGAGGGCCGGGGGTACGGCAATGAGCAGTTCTTC | CATSRDLVEGRGYGNEQFF
TRBJ1-4 | - | 15 | TRBV4-1 | - | TGCGCCAGCAGCCATATCGACAGATTGTCTGAAAAACTGTTTTTT | CASSHIDRLSEKLFF
TRBJ2-5 | - | 14 | TRBV9 | - | TGTGCCAGCAGCGTACTCAGCACGGGAGAGACCCAGTACTTC | CASSVLSTGETQYF
TRBJ2-1 | - | 15 | TRBV2 | TRBD2 | TGTGCCAGCAGTTACGAGCGGGGAGAATACAATGAGCAGTTCTTC | CASSYERGEYNEQFF
TRBJ2-1 | - | 14 | TRBV18 | - | TGTGCCAGCTCACGTCGGACGGGGTACAATGAGCAGTTCTTC | CASSRRTGYNEQFF
TRBJ2-3 | - | 17 | TRBV25-1 | - | TGTGCCAGCAGTGAATCTGACAGACGAACTAGCACAGATACGCAGTATTTT | CASSESDRRTSTDTQYF
TRBJ1-2 | - | 13 | TRBV6-5 | - | TGTGCCAGCAGTCCTGACAGGAAACGGGACTACACCTTC | CASSPDRKRDYTF
TRBJ2-5 | - | 13 | TRBV6-6 | - | TGTGCCAGCGCACGAGGGAGAGAAGAGACCCAGTACTTC | CASARGREETQYF
TRBJ2-2 | once | 16 | TRBV18 | - | TGTGCCAGCTCACCTAGACAGGAATACACGAGCGGGGAGCTGTTTTTT | CASSPRQEYTSGELFF
TRBJ2-5 | few | 15 | TRBV5-1 | - | TGCGCCAGCAGCTTGGTCCCGGGACAACAAGAGACCCAGTACTTC | CASSLVPGQQETQYF
TRBJ2-7 | - | 14 | TRBV9 | - | TGTGCCAGCAACGGCGGGGGCCGCTCCTACGAGCAGTACTTC | CASNGGGRSYEQYF
TRBJ2-2 | - | 16 | TRBV18 | TRBD2 | TGTGCCAGCTCACTCAGCGGGGGAACCCAGGGCGGGGAGCTGTTTTTT | CASSLSGGTQGGELFF
TRBJ1-4 | - | 15 | TRBV2 | - | TGTGCCAGCAGTGAAGGTGGCGCGGCTAATGAAAAACTGTTTTTT | CASSEGGAANEKLFF
TRBJ1-1 | - | 13 | TRBV6-5 | - | TGTGCCACCACCGGAGGTGTCAACACTGAAGCTTTCTTT | CATTGGVNTEAFF
TRBJ2-7 | - | 17 | TRBV5-1 | TRBD2 | TGCGCCAGCAGCCAGGCGCTAGCGGGGGGGCCTCGAGGCGAGCAGTACTTC | CASSQALAGGPRGEQYF
TRBJ1-2 | - | 18 | TRBV4-1 | TRBD1 | TGCGCCAGCAGCCAAGTGGTCCAGGACAGGGTGTGGGTGGGAGGCTACACCTTC | CASSQVVQDRVWVGGYTF
TRBJ1-6 | - | 16 | TRBV5-1 | TRBD1 | TGCGCCAGCAGGCCGGAGGGGGCTGTGTATAATTCACCCCTCCACTTT | CASRPEGAVYNSPLHF
TRBJ2-2 | - | 17 | TRBV9 | TRBD2 | TGTGCCAGCAGCGTAGACTTAGCGGGGCTCAACACCGGGGAGCTGTTTTTT | CASSVDLAGLNTGELFF
TRBJ2-7 | - | 15 | TRBV6-1 | TRBD1 | TGTGCCAGCAGTGAAACCGGGACAGGGGCCTACGAGCAGTACTTC | CASSETGTGAYEQYF
TRBJ2-3 | - | 15 | TRBV6-4 | - | TGTGCCAGCAGACGGGCGGGGCTCGGCACAGATACGCAGTATTTT | CASRRAGLGTDTQYF
TRBJ1-1 | - | 14 | TRBV11-2 | TRBD1 | TGTGCCAGCAGCGACAGGGGATTAGTCACTGAAGCTTTCTTT | CASSDRGLVTEAFF
TRBJ2-3 | - | 14 | TRBV5-1 | TRBD1 | TGCGCCAGCAGCAGAGACAGGGCCCAAGATACGCAGTATTTT | CASSRDRAQDTQYF
TRBJ2-2 | - | 17 | TRBV9 | TRBD2 | TGTGCCAGCAGCGTAAAAGGGCTAGCGGGTTCCTCCGGGGAGCTGTTTTTT | CASSVKGLAGSSGELFF
TRBJ1-6 | - | 17 | TRBV7-2 | TRBD1 | TGTGCCAGCAGCTTAGTGAGGGGGCGCCCCTATAATTCACCCCTCCACTTT | CASSLVRGRPYNSPLHF
TRBJ1-1 | - | 13 | TRBV18 | TRBD1 | TGTGCCAGCTCGGGACAGGGGGCGAACGGAGCTTTCTTT | CASSGQGANGAFF
TRBJ2-3 | - | 15 | TRBV27 | TRBD2 | TGTGCCAGCAGTTTGACTAGCGGGGGGGCAGATACGCAGTATTTT | CASSLTSGGADTQYF
TRBJ2-5 | - | 13 | TRBV6-5 | TRBD2 | TGTGCCAGCAGTGATCTAGCGGTAGAGACCCAGTACTTC | CASSDLAVETQYF
TRBJ1-5 | - | 14 | TRBV7-2 | TRBD1 | TGTGCCAGCAGCTTAGGTGGGACAGTTCAGCCCCAGCATTTT | CASSLGGTVQPQHF
TRBJ1-2 | - | 14 | TRBV19 | - | TGTGCCAGTACGACCCAGGGAGGAGACTATGGCTACACCTTC | CASTTQGGDYGYTF
TRBJ1-2 | - | 15 | TRBV5-4 | TRBD1 | TGTGCCAGCAGCCCCGGCGGACAGGCGACTTATGGCTACACCTTC | CASSPGGQATYGYTF
TRBJ1-1 | - | 13 | TRBV6-1 | - | TGTGCCAGCAGTGGATACTTGAACACTGAAGCTTTCTTT | CASSGYLNTEAFF
TRBJ1-2 | - | 15 | TRBV5-3 | - | TGTGCCAGAAGCTTTGACACAGGGTTTAACTATGGCTACACCTTC | CARSFDTGFNYGYTF
TRBJ2-7 | - | 13 | TRBV2 | TRBD1 | TGTGCCACCCGCCGGGACAGAGATTACGAGCAGTACTTC | CATRRDRDYEQYF
TRBJ2-7 | - | 14 | TRBV7-2 | - | TGTGCCAGCAGCTTAGCCCCATCCCCCTACGAGCAGTACTTC | CASSLAPSPYEQYF
TRBJ1-1 | - | 13 | TRBV27 | - | TGTGCCAGCAGCACAGGTGTGAACACTGAAGCTTTCTTT | CASSTGVNTEAFF
TRBJ1-2 | - | 13 | TRBV9 | - | TGTGCCAGCAGCGTAGGAGGGAACTATGGCTACACCTTC | CASSVGGNYGYTF
TRBJ1-2 | - | 15 | TRBV9 | TRBD1 | TGTGCCAGCAGCGGCTGGACAGGGGGGGACTATGGCTACACCTTC | CASSGWTGGDYGYTF
TRBJ1-2 | - | 13 | TRBV5-8 | - | TGTGCCAGCAGCTTGATAGGGAGTGGTGGCTACACCTTC | CASSLIGSGGYTF
TRBJ1-2 | - | 15 | TRBV18 | - | TGTGCCAGCTCACCAGGGAGACGGGAGCTCAGGGGCTACACCTTC | CASSPGRRELRGYTF
TRBJ1-1 | - | 14 | TRBV28 | - | TGTGCCAGTTTTTTTGGACGGGATAACACTGAAGCTTTCTTT | CASFFGRDNTEAFF
TRBJ2-3 | - | 17 | TRBV11-2 | - | TGTGCCAGCAGCTTCGCCAAGGACTCTCAGAGGCACCCCGAACAGTATTTT | CASSFAKDSQRHPEQYF
TRBJ2-2 | - | 14 | TRBV5-1 | TRBD1 | TGCGCCAGCAGCCCGACAGGGAGCGCCGGGGAGCTGTTTTTT | CASSPTGSAGELFF
TRBJ1-1 | - | 15 | TRBV19 | - | TGTGCCAGTAGTATTCTCTCGGGAGGGAACACTGAAGCTTTCTTT | CASSILSGGNTEAFF
TRBJ1-1 | few | 11 | TRBV2 | - | TGTGCCAGCAGCGTCAGGGGTGATGCTTTCTTT | CASSVRGDAFF
TRBJ1-3 | - | 16 | TRBV28 | - | TGTGCCAGCAGTAGAACGGGAGTCCTCTCTGGAAACACCATATATTTT | CASSRTGVLSGNTIYF
TRBJ2-3 | - | 12 | TRBV19 | TRBD1 | TGTGCCAGCCGGACAGGGAGAGATACGCAGTATTTT | CASRTGRDTQYF
TRBJ2-3 | - | 13 | TRBV6-5 | - | TGTGCCAGCGGCGGGCCCCCCACAGATACGCAGTATTTT | CASGGPPTDTQYF
TRBJ1-4 | - | 14 | TRBV6-1 | - | TGTGCCAGCAGGTTCGACGGGGGGCGGGAAAAACTGTTTTTT | CASRFDGGREKLFF
TRBJ1-2 | - | 14 | TRBV27 | - | TGTGCCAGCAGTTTATTGGTCGGGGAGGGGGGCTACACCTTC | CASSLLVGEGGYTF
TRBJ1-1 | - | 19 | TRBV7-2 | TRBD1 | TGTGCCAGCAGCCGCGGGGGCCCCGGGACAGGCATTGGGGACACTGAAGCTTTCTTT | CASSRGGPGTGIGDTEAFF
TRBJ1-2 | few | 14 | TRBV14 | - | TGTGCCAGCAGCCCCAGTGGAGGGAGGGGTGGCTACACCTTC | CASSPSGGRGGYTF
TRBJ1-4 | few | 12 | TRBV5-6 | - | TGTGCCAGCAGCTTGGGAACAGGATTCGTAGCTTTT | CASSLGTGFVAF
TRBJ2-7 | - | 17 | TRBV6-1 | TRBD2 | TGTGCCAGCAGTGAAGAAAGAGCGGGGATGGGGGACTACGAGCAGTACTTC | CASSEERAGMGDYEQYF
TRBJ1-2 | few | 13 | TRBV11-2 | TRBD1 | TGTGCCAGCAGCCAACGGACAGGGAACGGCTACACCTTC | CASSQRTGNGYTF
TRBJ1-3 | once | 12 | TRBV2 | - | TGTGCCAGCACTAGCTCCGGAAACACCATATATTTT | CASTSSGNTIYF
TRBJ2-1 | - | 13 | TRBV7-9 | - | TGTGCCAGCAGCTTATCCCTAGCGAATGAGCAGTTCTTC | CASSLSLANEQFF
TRBJ2-5 | once | 15 | TRBV5-1 | TRBD1 | TGCGCCAGCAGAAATGACAGGGGGCGCGGAGAGACCCAGTACTTC | CASRNDRGRGETQYF